This T cell receptor (beta chain) came from a study of CD8+ T cells in alopecia areata. The sample's treatment: oral pan-JAK inhibitor, 5-10 mg twice daily. The CDR3 contains 19 residues. V shed 3 bases and J 0 bases; nucleotides not matched to a gene: 11. Germline loops: CDR1 SGHTA, CDR2 FQGNSA. Once RNA had been extracted, it was reverse transcribed into cDNA to act as the sequencing template. Profiling relied on immunoSEQ multiplex PCR, and the TCRdb table lists in-frame clones only, not all of them. The table shows under 300,000 clones, with about 62% occurring only once. The rearrangement uses TRBV7-2 and TRBJ2-3; 11 bases match TRBD2. This specimen was CD4+ T cells sorted from blood, taken around week 53, from a patient treated with tofacitinib. This TCR was recovered from a human donor with alopecia areata. CDR3 DNA: TGTGCCAGCAGCTTGAGCGGACTAGCGGGCAGGATAAGCACAGATACGCAGTATTTT. It yields the protein CASSLSGLAGRISTDTQYF.